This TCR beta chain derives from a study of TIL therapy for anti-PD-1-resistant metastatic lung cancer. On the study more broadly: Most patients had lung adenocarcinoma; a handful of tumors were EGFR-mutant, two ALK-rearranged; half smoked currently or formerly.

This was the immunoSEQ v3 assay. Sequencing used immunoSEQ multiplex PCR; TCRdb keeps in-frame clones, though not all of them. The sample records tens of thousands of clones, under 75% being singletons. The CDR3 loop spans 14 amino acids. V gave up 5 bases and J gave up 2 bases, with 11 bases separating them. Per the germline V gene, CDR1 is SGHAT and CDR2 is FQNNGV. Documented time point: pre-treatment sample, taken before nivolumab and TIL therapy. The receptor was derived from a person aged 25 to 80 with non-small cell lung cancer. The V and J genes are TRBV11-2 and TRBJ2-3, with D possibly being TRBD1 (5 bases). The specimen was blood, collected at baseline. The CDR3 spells CASSRSQVTDTQYF. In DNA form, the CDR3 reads TGTGCCAGCAGCAGATCACAGGTCACAGATACGCAGTATTTT.